This TCR beta chain was sequenced in a study of spatial heterogeneity in lung cancer (dated by TCRdb to between 2019 and 2020). Regarding the research as a whole: The donors were 65 to 85 patients from the lung TRACERx cohort who had early-stage, untreated non-small cell lung cancer. Follow-up PBMC samples were sequenced whenever available, with a median time to follow-up of around two years after resection. Beta-chain transcripts were consistently detected in greater numbers than alpha-chain transcripts, which likely reflected higher beta-chain transcript abundance. In the raw uncorrected reads, each unique combination of TCR and UMI appeared on average more than ten times. In non-small cell lung cancer, the study made a quantitative comparison of TCR alpha and beta repertoires among multiple tumor regions, matched nontumor lung and blood. TCR repertoire features were related to nonsynonymous mutation counts determined by whole-exome sequencing of tumor tissue. Both alpha and beta chains were TCR-sequenced in around 220 tumor regions, around 64 matched nontumor lung samples and 45 to 60 PBMC samples obtained at surgery. Here is what the overall study found, with its caveats: Confirming at a functional level the hypothesis that regional TCRs recognize regional mutations was considered to require additional single-cell paired TCR alpha and beta sequencing. Comparisons of baseline and follow-up blood repertoires included only 14 to 15 patients. Ubiquitous expanded tumor TCRs were detected in blood more often at tumor resection than at routine follow-up.

Of note for this clonotype: It lacks a known antigen. Within one base of it there is no much larger clone, and no base qualities were kept.

The time point label corresponds to: blood at routine non-recurrence follow-up after resection. Without any cell sorting, TCR sequencing was performed on whole RNA extracted either from tumor and nontumor lung tissue or from cryopreserved PBMC samples. A patient was chosen for TCR sequencing only when enough RNA was available from at least two tumor regions. The method was 5' RACE. Reads for this sample came from a NextSeq 500. The TCR library protocol attached a unique molecular identifier to each TCR cDNA molecule to allow correction of PCR and sequencing errors. The original pipeline was this. TCR identification, UMI-based error correction and CDR3 extraction were all carried out with Decombinator tools. TCRs above a frequency of 2 per 1,000, corresponding to the top 1% of the tumor frequency distribution, were defined as expanded. Rényi diversity was computed with the R vegan package after subsampling each repertoire 100 times to 5,000 TCRs. CDR3 similarity networks were built from amino acid triplet string-kernel similarity, connecting CDR3s with pairwise similarity above 0.82. TCRdb passed the public sequencing reads through fastp at Q25 and MiXCR, retaining productive beta sequences. Each entry is one CDR3 protein sequence, shown with its most common DNA and genes. In this record, the V and J calls reflect TCRdb's handling and not the investigators' own analysis. The sample table records tens of thousands of distinct CDR3 sequences; 10% to 15% of these occur just once. The top ten constitute more than 25% of the sample.

The germline V gene gives CDR1 as SGHVS and CDR2 as FNYEAQ. V is pared back by 5 bases and J by 5 bases, with 13 bases lying between the germline termini. Spanning cysteine to phenylalanine, the CDR3 consists of 15 amino acids. Only the CDR3 DNA is retained, 45 bases long and in frame from the first base. The receptor's source is a male donor with early-stage non-small cell lung cancer. The rearrangement joined TRBV7-6 to TRBJ1-6, with TRBD1 tentatively as D gene (6 bases match). The sample consisted of PBMCs, taken at follow-up. At the DNA level, the sequence is TGTGCCAGCAGCAAACGACAGGCCAATAATTCACCCCTCCACTTT. Its translation reads: CASSKRQANNSPLHF.